This note documents a single TCR beta chain sequence. The ends lost 3 bases at V and 7 bases at J; junction bases unmatched: 9. The CDR3 runs to 17 residues. TCRdb called the 5' RACE reads again in MiXCR, with one record for every CDR3 protein. The repertoire holds 700,000 to 950,000 distinct CDR3 sequences, with around an eighth as singletons. The data originate from a study of identical twins. This sample was also put to use in a study of yellow fever vaccine responses in identical twins.

The origin of this receptor is a woman aged 18-30 years in good health. The rearrangement joins TRBV12-3 or TRBV12-4 to TRBJ2-2; TRBD1 matches 12 bases. The specimen sequenced was PBMCs. CDR3 coding DNA: TGTGCCAGCAGTTTTCCTCCGGGACAGGGGGCAATCGGGGAGCTGTTTTTT. This codes for CASSFPPGQGAIGELFF.